This TCR beta chain emerged from a study of long-term antiretroviral therapy in people with HIV. Germline V gene lookup returns CDR1 SGDLS and CDR2 YYNGEE. With 10 bases clipped from V and 4 bases from J, the junction kept 7 bases outside the gene matches. The CDR3 contains 12 residues. The libraries were made with immunoSEQ v3.0 at survey level. The repertoire was sequenced with immunoSEQ multiplex PCR; TCRdb's copy has only in-frame clones and lacks some. The sample carries roughly 34,000 clones, roughly 81% recorded once. The specimen was unsorted PBMCs, collected roughly 2.9 years before starting antiretroviral therapy. The chain carries TRBV9 and TRBJ1-2; 7 bases fit TRBD1. This receptor was taken from a woman in her twenties or thirties with HIV. CDR3 protein: CASSDRAYGYTF. The CDR3, as DNA: TGTGCCTCCTCCGACAGGGCCTATGGCTACACCTTC.